This entry lists 25 T cell receptor beta chains sequenced from one sample in a study of CD8+CD57+ T cells in acquired aplastic anemia. Profiles of TCR beta VDJ and CDR3 were generated from a genomic DNA template. MiXCR, applied by TCRdb to the reads, yields one record per CDR3 protein. Of under 350,000 distinct CDR3 sequences listed, about 56% were seen once; the top ten hold 6.5% to 10%. Input material: sorted CD4+, CD8+, or CD8+CD57+ T cells (not recorded which) from PBMCs. All receptors come from a human donor with severe aplastic anemia or a healthy control (not recorded which).

The chain joins TRBV15 to TRBJ1-6; no clear D gene. V was clipped by 0 bases and J by 5 bases, with 8 bases between them. This CDR3 is 15 amino acids long. The germline V gene has CDR1 LNHNV and CDR2 YYDKDF (reference sequence). Here the CDR3 reads CATSRDRKHNSPLHF. As DNA, the CDR3 is TGTGCCACCAGCAGAGACAGAAAACATAATTCACCCCTCCACTTT.

This chain uses TRBV9 with TRBJ1-2, with D possibly TRBD1 on 5 matching bases. Germline V gene data show CDR1 as SGDLS and CDR2 as YYNGEE. Trimming took off 3 bases at V and 4 bases at J, with 19 bases between the two ends. The CDR3 has 16 amino acids. CDR3 DNA: TGTGCCAGCAGCGCTTCCTTGGGGGGATCCGCCTATGGCTACACCTTC. It codes for CASSASLGGSAYGYTF.

In its sample, this clonotype was seen many times. The rearrangement links TRBV5-6 to TRBJ2-1, with D possibly matching TRBD2 (6 bases). CDR1 and CDR2 from the germline V gene are SGHDT and YYEEEE. The ends were cut back, 0 bases at V and 1 base at J, with 11 bases in the middle. The CDR3 contains 16 residues. Written as DNA, the CDR3 is TGTGCCAGCAGCTTGGGCGGAGGGGCATCCTACAATGAGCAGTTCTTC. Translating it yields CASSLGGGASYNEQFF.

CDR3: CASSLGDRIWDGELFF. The CDR3 coding sequence is TGTGCCAGCAGCTTAGGGGACCGAATCTGGGACGGGGAGCTGTTTTTT. The chain combines TRBV7-9 with TRBJ2-2; D may match TRBD1 or TRBD2 (5 bases each). Trimming stripped 1 base from V and 7 bases from J, with 16 bases between. CDR3 size: 16 residues. Germline CDR1 is SEHNR and CDR2 is FQNEAQ (reference sequence).

This clonotype has ten or more counts. The chain has TRBV18 and TRBJ1-6; D ambiguous. CDR1 KGHSH and CDR2 LQKENI come from the germline V gene. V was shortened by 6 bases and J by 5 bases, with 8 bases between the two germline ends. This CDR3 has 13 residues. CDR3 DNA: TGTGCCAGCTCCTCCAATAATAATTCACCCCTCCACTTT. Protein sequence: CASSSNNNSPLHF.

The rearrangement joins TRBV3-1 to TRBJ1-6, with 7 bases identical to TRBD1. CDR3 length: 15 residues. The V gene's germline CDR1 is LGHDT and CDR2 YNNKEL (reference sequence). The V and J ends lost 1 base and 8 bases, in that order; junction bases with no gene match: 5. In DNA form, the CDR3 reads TGTGCCAGCAGCCAAGGGCAGGGGGTGTATTCACCCCTCCACTTT. Translated, it gives CASSQGQGVYSPLHF. The full variable domain, rest sourced from reference TRBV3-1 and TRBJ1-6, is DTAVSQTPKYLVTQMGNDKSIKCEQNLGHDTMYWYKQDSKKFLKIMFSYNNKELIINETVPNRFSPKSPDKAHLNLHINSLELGDSAVYFCASSQGQGVYSPLHFGNGTRLTVT.

The V call is TRBV7-8, the J call TRBJ1-1; D may be TRBD1 (5 bases). Germline CDR1 SGHVS, CDR2 FQNEAQ. This CDR3 is 14 amino acids long. The V and J ends lost 3 bases and 6 bases respectively, with 14 bases between them. CDR3 coding DNA: TGTGCCAGCAGCTTCGCCCCCCAGGGTTCTGAAGCTTTCTTT. This encodes CASSFAPQGSEAFF.

The chain combines TRBV5-1 with TRBJ2-7; tentatively, D is TRBD1 (6 bases). Germline CDR1 reads SGHRS; CDR2 reads YFSETQ. The CDR3 loop spans 15 amino acids. Trimming pared 2 bases from V and 2 bases from J, leaving 14 bases between. CDR3: CASSLAQGAPYEQYF. CDR3 sequence (DNA): TGCGCCAGCAGCTTAGCACAGGGCGCCCCCTACGAGCAGTACTTC.

This clonotype has only one observation. The gene calls are TRBV2 and TRBJ1-4; TRBD1 matches at 7 bases. Germline assignment: CDR1 SNHLY and CDR2 FYNNEI. Trimming cost V 3 bases and J 8 bases; bases outside gene matches: 6. The CDR3 consists of 14 residues. The CDR3 coding sequence is TGTGCCAGCAGTGATGGGCAGGGGGGGGAAAAACTGTTTTTT. This gives the protein CASSDGQGGEKLFF.

J is TRBJ1-5 and V is TRBV19, with D unclear. Trimming pared 2 bases from V and 0 bases from J, leaving 8 bases between. The CDR3 has 15 residues. CDR1 is LNHDA and CDR2 is SQIVND in the germline V gene (reference sequence). In nucleotides, the CDR3 is TGTGCCAGTAGTATAACCCCATATAGCAATCAGCCCCAGCATTTT. It specifies CASSITPYSNQPQHF.

This clonotype was detected only a few times. This chain joins TRBV7-8 and TRBJ2-7, with 7 positions matching TRBD1. Losses at the gene ends were 5 bases for V and 3 bases for J; bases not matched to a gene: 7. In germline, CDR1 is SGHVS, CDR2 FQNEAQ. This CDR3 is 14 amino acids long. CDR3 loop: CASSPGPGGYEQYF. DNA for the CDR3: TGTGCCAGCAGCCCCGGGCCAGGGGGCTACGAGCAGTACTTC.

This clonotype was detected ten times or more. The genes are TRBV24-1 and TRBJ2-3; tentatively, D is TRBD2 (6 bases). With 0 bases removed from V and 10 bases from J, the gap between germline ends came to 13 bases. This CDR3 spans 14 amino acids. The germline V gene has CDR1 KGHDR and CDR2 SFDVKD. This CDR3 reads CATSDLGGPSPQYF. The DNA for the CDR3 is TGTGCCACCAGTGATTTGGGAGGGCCTTCCCCGCAGTATTTT.

This clonotype was seen only once. The chain combines TRBV24-1 with TRBJ1-5; possible D gene TRBD1, 5 bases. Trimming removed 3 bases from V and 3 bases from J, with 11 bases in between. The CDR3 covers 15 residues. The germline V gene encodes CDR1 KGHDR and CDR2 SFDVKD. The CDR3 loop reads CATSDGAEFNQPQHF. The CDR3 DNA sequence: TGTGCCACCAGTGATGGGGCCGAGTTCAATCAGCCCCAGCATTTT.

The CDR3 loop is CASRDTGTEYF. CDR3 DNA: TGTGCCAGCAGGGATACAGGGACAGAGTACTTC. The chain is built from TRBV6-2 or TRBV6-3 and TRBJ2-7; 7 nucleotides match TRBD1. The CDR3 is made up of 11 amino acids. Per germline, CDR1 MNHEY and CDR2 SVGEGT. With V trimmed by 6 bases and J by 11 bases, 7 bases remained unmatched.

Here the CDR3 reads CASSFWIQINTEAFF. The CDR3 nucleotides read TGTGCCAGCAGCTTTTGGATCCAGATAAACACTGAAGCTTTCTTT. The rearrangement uses TRBV7-8 and TRBJ1-1; D ambiguous. The V gene lost 3 bases and the J gene lost 2 bases, with 13 bases spanning the gap. The germline CDR1 and CDR2 sequences are SGHVS and FQNEAQ. The CDR3 length is 15 residues.

The chain joins TRBV2 to TRBJ1-5; D remains ambiguous. V was clipped by 5 bases and J by 3 bases, with 5 bases between them. Per germline, CDR1 SNHLY and CDR2 FYNNEI. The CDR3 has 12 amino acids. CDR3 sequence reads: CASSSFNQPQHF. The CDR3 DNA follows: TGTGCCAGCAGTAGTTTCAATCAGCCCCAGCATTTT.

This chain uses TRBV7-3 with TRBJ2-5; 8 nucleotides align to TRBD1. The junction had 7 bases not matched to a gene; V was cut back by 6 bases and J by 13 bases. Per germline, CDR1 SGHTA and CDR2 FQGTGA. The CDR3 extends over 11 amino acids. CDR3: CASSFGQGGYF. The CDR3 nucleotides are TGTGCCAGCAGTTTCGGACAGGGCGGGTACTTC.

The chain joins TRBV29-1 to TRBJ1-2, with TRBD1 as a possible D gene (5 bases). CDR1 SQVTM and CDR2 ANQGSEA come from the germline V gene. This CDR3 region has 14 residues. V lost 4 bases and J 7 bases, leaving 19 bases between the germline ends. DNA of the CDR3: TGCAGCGTTGGGACGGACACCCGCACCAGTGGCTACACCTTC. It yields the protein CSVGTDTRTSGYTF.

The chain recombines TRBV2 with TRBJ2-3; the match to TRBD2 covers 7 bases. The V segment lost 11 bases and the J segment 9 bases; nucleotides outside the gene matches: 14. Germline-derived CDR1 and CDR2 are SNHLY and FYNNEI. CDR3 size: 13 residues. The CDR3 bases are TGTGCCGGAGCGGGACCGACGATGGACACGCAGTATTTT. It translates to CAGAGPTMDTQYF.

The CDR3 nucleotides are TGTGCCAGTAGTATAGGGTCCGGGGGCTACGAGCAGTACTTC. Amino acid sequence: CASSIGSGGYEQYF. V gene TRBV19 combines with J gene TRBJ2-7, with D tentatively TRBD2 (6 bases). CDR3 length: 14 amino acids. V was clipped by 1 base and J by 3 bases, with 10 bases between them. Germline V gene lookup returns CDR1 LNHDA and CDR2 SQIVND (reference sequence).

V is TRBV24-1 and J is TRBJ2-7, with TRBD2 matching 13 bases. V shed 5 bases and J 2 bases; nucleotides not matched to a gene: 11. This CDR3 has 18 residues. The V gene's germline CDR1 is KGHDR and CDR2 SFDVKD. The CDR3 DNA sequence: TGTGCCACCAGTGGTTTACCCGGGACTAGCGGGGCGACCTACGAGCAGTACTTC. It translates to CATSGLPGTSGATYEQYF.

The chain employs TRBV12-3 or TRBV12-4 and TRBJ1-2; 7 bases map to TRBD1. The V and J ends lost 6 bases and 4 bases, in that order; junction bases with no gene match: 8. The CDR3 is 14 amino acids. The CDR3 coding sequence is TGTGCCAGCAGCCCCCGGGACAGTTTCTATGGCTACACCTTC. Translating gives CASSPRDSFYGYTF.

This clonotype was found many times. V is TRBV11-2 and J is TRBJ2-2; D is undetermined. This CDR3 is 14 amino acids long. Trimming left V 1 base short and J 8 bases short, with 11 bases between. Germline loops: CDR1 SGHAT, CDR2 FQNNGV. CDR3 DNA sequence: TGTGCCAGCAGCTTAGGGCAGGTCTCGGGGGAGCTGTTTTTT. Its translation is CASSLGQVSGELFF.

J is TRBJ2-7 and V is TRBV29-1; 8 bases match TRBD2. Germline loops: CDR1 SQVTM, CDR2 ANQGSEA. Trimming removed 3 bases from V and 2 bases from J; junction bases left unmatched: 12. There are 16 residues in the CDR3. The CDR3 coding sequence is TGCAGCGTTGAGACTCCCAAGCGGGGGAGCGCCTACGAGCAGTACTTC. It encodes CSVETPKRGSAYEQYF.

In this sample, this clonotype turned up many times. The chain links TRBV20-1 to TRBJ2-1; 9 nucleotides agree with TRBD2. With V trimmed by 1 base and J by 5 bases, 15 bases remained unmatched. CDR1 is DFQATT and CDR2 is SNEGSKA in the germline V gene (reference sequence). CDR3 size: 18 residues. CDR3 coding DNA: TGCAGTGCTAGAGGGCGGGGGGGCATTGTAGGACAAAACAATGAGCAGTTCTTC. Translation: CSARGRGGIVGQNNEQFF.